One sample yielded the 4 T cell receptor beta chains listed below, sequenced in a study of blood T cell repertoires in COVID-19. Some clones are missing from TCRdb's copy, which holds only in-frame ones; the method was immunoSEQ multiplex PCR. The sample has roughly 42,000 clones; approximately 86% are singletons. Sequencing input: peripheral blood. These TCRs come from a human donor in a cohort sampled during active COVID-19.

This clone was picked up a small number of times. The CDR3 sequence is CASSLAPGAYSGNTIYF. The CDR3 coding sequence is TGTGCCAGCAGCTTGGCGCCAGGGGCGTACTCTGGAAACACCATATATTTT. The V gene is TRBV7-2, the J gene TRBJ1-3; D perhaps matches TRBD1 (6 bases). Trimming pared 3 bases from V and 0 bases from J, leaving 15 bases between. Germline V lookup: CDR1 SGHTA, CDR2 FQGNSA. The CDR3 covers 17 residues.

This clone was seen only a few times. This chain joins TRBV11-2 and TRBJ2-4; D is possibly TRBD2 (5 bases). Per germline, CDR1 SGHAT and CDR2 FQNNGV. The CDR3 runs 16 residues. The V and J ends lost 8 bases and 6 bases respectively, with 23 bases between them. CDR3 sequence reads: CASGPFGDTPGNIQYF. CDR3 DNA sequence: TGTGCCAGCGGGCCATTCGGGGATACCCCTGGAAACATTCAGTACTTC.

This chain links TRBV5-1 with TRBJ2-5, with D perhaps TRBD2 (5 bases). Trimming left V 4 bases short and J 1 base short, with 11 bases between. This CDR3 spans 14 amino acids. Germline loops: CDR1 SGHRS, CDR2 YFSETQ. The CDR3 nucleotides read TGCGCCAGCAGCCCTCCCGGGGTCCAAGAGACCCAGTACTTC. This gives the protein CASSPPGVQETQYF.

This sequence joins TRBV13 and TRBJ1-1; 9 positions match TRBD1. V trimming: 3 bases; J trimming: 8 bases; junction bases outside the gene matches: 1. The length of the CDR3 is 12 residues. CDR1 and CDR2 (germline): PRHDT, FYEKMQ (reference sequence). The CDR3 region has the DNA TGTGCCAGCAGCTTCGGGACAGGGGAAGCTTTCTTT. It codes for CASSFGTGEAFF.